This T cell receptor (beta chain) was sequenced for a study of technical replicates of blood from a handful of donors. Per the germline V gene, CDR1 is MNHEY and CDR2 is SVGAGI. This CDR3 is 14 amino acids long. V was pared by 2 bases and J by 9 bases, with 14 bases between. The protocol was immunoSEQ multiplex PCR, while the TCRdb copy is restricted to in-frame clones and leaves out a portion. The sample yields about 73,000 clones, just over 90% seen once. The sequence was obtained from a human donor in good health. Specimen: T cells isolated from PBMCs. V is TRBV6-5 and J is TRBJ2-4; D is possibly TRBD2 (5 bases). CDR3 sequence (DNA): TGTGCCAGCAGTTACACCGGGCCTCGGGGCATTCAGTACTTC. Translating gives CASSYTGPRGIQYF.